This paragraph covers one T cell receptor beta chain sequence. Its specificity is not known. The sample belongs to a study of graft-versus-host responses after intestinal transplantation. Study information: Transplants given to recipients were multivisceral, liver-intestinal, or isolated intestinal. Recipients uniformly received anti-thymocyte globulin induction, followed by tacrolimus and steroids for about three years. Notes on the study in general: Recipient marrow contained GvH clones, some of which appeared first in ileum or blood.

Using immunoSEQ multiplex PCR, the repertoire was profiled, and TCRdb retains in-frame clones only, with some absent. This table holds about 11,000 clones, under 80% found once. Intraepithelial and lamina propria lymphocytes were freed from processed graft tissue. Germline V gene data show CDR1 as MDHEN and CDR2 as SYDVKM. This CDR3 has 17 residues. The ends lost 3 bases at V and 0 bases at J; junction bases unmatched: 8. The rearrangement links TRBV28 to TRBJ2-5, with 9 bases matching TRBD2. Sequenced here: ileum tissue, sampled 23 days after intestinal transplant. The sequence came from a human patient who received an intestinal transplant, so some T cells may come from the graft donor. The CDR3 reads CASSFVAGELYQETQYF. The CDR3 nucleotides read TGTGCCAGCAGTTTTGTAGCGGGAGAGTTGTACCAAGAGACCCAGTACTTC.